This TCR beta chain was recorded in a study of glioma-infiltrating T cells after dendritic cell vaccination. Overall study findings and caveats: TCR clonality showed no direct relationship with survival.

Only in-frame clones appear in the TCRdb table, and some are missing; sequencing was by immunoSEQ multiplex PCR. The sample consists of 99,000 or so clones, about 90% of them appearing once. Per the germline V gene, CDR1 is SGHNT and CDR2 is YYREEE (reference sequence). The CDR3 is made up of 15 amino acids. Trimming removed 0 bases from V and 4 bases from J; junction bases left unmatched: 5. Details on this clone: Its target is unknown.

As for time point: after dendritic cell vaccination, including at tumor progression/relapse. This TCR derives from a human donor with glioblastoma. V usage is TRBV5-4 and J usage is TRBJ1-2, with 8 nucleotides matching TRBD1. The material was blood, obtained after dendritic cell vaccination. CDR3 region: CASSLAGGAIYGYTF. In nucleotides, the CDR3 is TGTGCCAGCAGCTTGGCAGGGGGCGCAATCTATGGCTACACCTTC.